A selection of T cell receptor beta chains follows, all from one sample in a study of blood T cell repertoires in COVID-19. Produced via immunoSEQ multiplex PCR; TCRdb's table is partial and in-frame only. The sample includes about 240,000 clones, 82% of them seen just once. What was sequenced was peripheral blood. The receptors come from a woman older than 75 with COVID-19, enrolled during active disease. The CDR3 runs from the conserved cysteine through the conserved F or W. D genes are given only for firm matches. Where a row states a size, it is once, few, many or the class of an expanded clone; other rows omit it.

clone_size: .
j_call: TRBJ1-6
v_call: TRBV10-3
d_call: .
cdr3_nt: TGTGCCATCAGTGACGATGGGGCGGGACATTCACCCCTCCACTTT
cdr3_aa: CAISDDGAGHSPLHF

clone_size: .
j_call: TRBJ2-7
v_call: TRBV7-3
d_call: TRBD1
cdr3_nt: TGTGCCAGCAGCTTCTCAGGGGGCCCCTTATACGAGCAGTACTTC
cdr3_aa: CASSFSGGPLYEQYF

clone_size: .
j_call: TRBJ2-7
v_call: TRBV4-1
d_call: TRBD1
cdr3_nt: TGCGCCAGCAGCCAGTTACAGGGGGCTACCTACGAGCAGTACTTC
cdr3_aa: CASSQLQGATYEQYF

clone_size: .
j_call: TRBJ1-2
v_call: TRBV3-1/TRBV3-2
d_call: TRBD1
cdr3_nt: TGTGCCAGCAGCCCCTCCTACAGGGGAACTAACTATGGCTACACCTTC
cdr3_aa: CASSPSYRGTNYGYTF

clone_size: .
j_call: TRBJ2-2
v_call: TRBV18
d_call: TRBD2
cdr3_nt: TGTGCCAGCTCACCGAGACTAGCGGGGTTCAACACCGGGGAGCTGTTTTTT
cdr3_aa: CASSPRLAGFNTGELFF

clone_size: .
j_call: TRBJ2-3
v_call: TRBV5-1
d_call: .
cdr3_nt: TGCGCCAGCAGCTCCACACCAGATACGCAGTATTTT
cdr3_aa: CASSSTPDTQYF

clone_size: .
j_call: TRBJ1-2
v_call: TRBV6-5
d_call: .
cdr3_nt: TGTGCCAGCAGACCCAGTGAGGCTGGCTACACCTTC
cdr3_aa: CASRPSEAGYTF

clone_size: .
j_call: TRBJ2-5
v_call: TRBV28
d_call: TRBD1
cdr3_nt: TGTGCCAGCAGTTCCCCGACAGGGCTGGGGGAGACCCAGTACTTC
cdr3_aa: CASSSPTGLGETQYF

clone_size: .
j_call: TRBJ1-1
v_call: TRBV5-5
d_call: .
cdr3_nt: TGTGCCAGCAGCTTCGCTATAGATGGAGAGAGGGCTTTCTTT
cdr3_aa: CASSFAIDGERAFF

clone_size: .
j_call: TRBJ2-5
v_call: TRBV10-3
d_call: TRBD2
cdr3_nt: TGTGCCATCAACCCTAGCGGGAGGGCCGGAGAGACCCAGTACTTC
cdr3_aa: CAINPSGRAGETQYF

clone_size: .
j_call: TRBJ1-1
v_call: TRBV4-2
d_call: .
cdr3_nt: TGTGCCAGCAGCCCCTTAGGGGAGGGAAACACTGAAGCTTTCTTT
cdr3_aa: CASSPLGEGNTEAFF

clone_size: .
j_call: TRBJ1-2
v_call: TRBV23-1
d_call: TRBD1
cdr3_nt: TGCGCCAGCAGTCCTGGCGGGACAGGATCGGGAGATTATGACTATGGCTACACCTTC
cdr3_aa: CASSPGGTGSGDYDYGYTF

clone_size: few
j_call: TRBJ1-5
v_call: TRBV19
d_call: TRBD1
cdr3_nt: TGTGCCAGTAGTCTCAGGACAGGGGGCGGCAATCAGCCCCAGCATTTT
cdr3_aa: CASSLRTGGGNQPQHF

clone_size: .
j_call: TRBJ2-7
v_call: TRBV5-1
d_call: .
cdr3_nt: TGCGCCAGCAGCTCCGCGACAGGAAGCTACGAGCAGTACTTC
cdr3_aa: CASSSATGSYEQYF

clone_size: .
j_call: TRBJ1-5
v_call: TRBV5-1
d_call: .
cdr3_nt: TGCGCCAGCAGCTTGGATCCCGGGCAGCCCCAGCATTTT
cdr3_aa: CASSLDPGQPQHF

clone_size: .
j_call: TRBJ1-5
v_call: TRBV18
d_call: TRBD1
cdr3_nt: TGTGCCAGCTCAGCACAGGGGAGGGATCAGCCCCAGCATTTT
cdr3_aa: CASSAQGRDQPQHF

clone_size: .
j_call: TRBJ1-1
v_call: TRBV5-1
d_call: TRBD1
cdr3_nt: TGCGCCAGCAGAGCAGGGGGAAACACTGAAGCTTTCTTT
cdr3_aa: CASRAGGNTEAFF

clone_size: .
j_call: TRBJ2-5
v_call: TRBV2
d_call: .
cdr3_nt: TGTGCCAGCAGTTTAGAGGGAGAGACCCAGTACTTC
cdr3_aa: CASSLEGETQYF

clone_size: few
j_call: TRBJ2-7
v_call: TRBV29-1
d_call: TRBD1
cdr3_nt: TGCAGCGCCAGGGGGCGCATCAACTACGAGCAGTACTTC
cdr3_aa: CSARGRINYEQYF

clone_size: few
j_call: TRBJ2-7
v_call: TRBV11-2
d_call: .
cdr3_nt: TGTGCCAGCAGCGCGGAGGCCCCAAGCTCCTACGAGCAGTACTTC
cdr3_aa: CASSAEAPSSYEQYF

clone_size: .
j_call: TRBJ2-5
v_call: TRBV9
d_call: TRBD2
cdr3_nt: TGTGCCAGCAGCGTAGGGCGTAGCGGGAGCCTACTCCAAGAGACCCAGTACTTC
cdr3_aa: CASSVGRSGSLLQETQYF

clone_size: .
j_call: TRBJ2-3
v_call: TRBV5-1
d_call: TRBD2
cdr3_nt: TGCGCCAGCAGCCGAGGACTAGCGGGGGTAGAAGATACGCAGTATTTT
cdr3_aa: CASSRGLAGVEDTQYF

clone_size: .
j_call: TRBJ2-7
v_call: TRBV18
d_call: .
cdr3_nt: TGTGCCAGCTCACCAAGGAGCGGCGGAACCTACGAGCAGTACTTC
cdr3_aa: CASSPRSGGTYEQYF

clone_size: few
j_call: TRBJ2-5
v_call: TRBV2
d_call: TRBD2
cdr3_nt: TGTGCCAGCAGTGAGGGGACTAGCGGGGGCGAGACCCAGTACTTC
cdr3_aa: CASSEGTSGGETQYF

clone_size: .
j_call: TRBJ1-2
v_call: TRBV12-3/TRBV12-4
d_call: .
cdr3_nt: TGTGCCAGCAGTTTGCCCTCAGGCTATGGCTACACCTTC
cdr3_aa: CASSLPSGYGYTF

clone_size: .
j_call: TRBJ2-1
v_call: TRBV13
d_call: TRBD2
cdr3_nt: TGTGCCAGCAGCTTAGGCCTCGCGGGAGGCCAGAATGAGCAGTTCTTC
cdr3_aa: CASSLGLAGGQNEQFF

clone_size: once
j_call: TRBJ2-2
v_call: TRBV9
d_call: .
cdr3_nt: TGTGCCAGCAGCACCCGACAGTTTACGAACACCGGGGAGCTGTTTTTT
cdr3_aa: CASSTRQFTNTGELFF

clone_size: .
j_call: TRBJ1-1
v_call: TRBV19
d_call: TRBD1
cdr3_nt: TGTGCCAGTAGTATGGACAGGGGGAAGGCCACTGAAGCTTTCTTT
cdr3_aa: CASSMDRGKATEAFF

clone_size: few
j_call: TRBJ2-2
v_call: TRBV6-5
d_call: TRBD1
cdr3_nt: TGTGCCAGCAGTCGGACAGGGGCCGGGGAGCTGTTTTTT
cdr3_aa: CASSRTGAGELFF

clone_size: .
j_call: TRBJ2-7
v_call: TRBV7-9
d_call: TRBD2
cdr3_nt: TGTGCCAGCAGCATTAGCGGGAGTTCCTACGAGCAGTACTTC
cdr3_aa: CASSISGSSYEQYF

clone_size: .
j_call: TRBJ1-1
v_call: TRBV9
d_call: .
cdr3_nt: TGTGCCAGCAGCGTAGGCCTCTCAGCTGAAGCTTTCTTT
cdr3_aa: CASSVGLSAEAFF

clone_size: few
j_call: TRBJ2-7
v_call: TRBV5-1
d_call: TRBD1
cdr3_nt: TGCGCCAGCAGCTTGTTACAGGGGGCGAAGGAGCAGTACTTC
cdr3_aa: CASSLLQGAKEQYF

clone_size: few
j_call: TRBJ2-5
v_call: TRBV6-5
d_call: TRBD2
cdr3_nt: TGTGCCAGCGGGAGGGGAGGTCAAGAGACCCAGTACTTC
cdr3_aa: CASGRGGQETQYF

clone_size: .
j_call: TRBJ1-2
v_call: TRBV10-2
d_call: TRBD1
cdr3_nt: TGCGCCATCACACAGGGGCAGAACTATGGCTACACCTTC
cdr3_aa: CAITQGQNYGYTF

clone_size: .
j_call: TRBJ1-1
v_call: TRBV30
d_call: .
cdr3_nt: TGTGCCTGGACAGGGGCCACTGAAGCTTTCTTT
cdr3_aa: CAWTGATEAFF

clone_size: .
j_call: TRBJ1-1
v_call: TRBV7-2
d_call: TRBD1
cdr3_nt: TGTGCCAGCAGCCACCGACAGGGAGCTTTCGCTGAAGCTTTCTTT
cdr3_aa: CASSHRQGAFAEAFF

clone_size: .
j_call: TRBJ1-1
v_call: TRBV28
d_call: TRBD1
cdr3_nt: TGTGCCAGCAGTACAGGGGGGACCACTGAAGCTTTCTTT
cdr3_aa: CASSTGGTTEAFF

clone_size: .
j_call: TRBJ1-2
v_call: TRBV29-1
d_call: .
cdr3_nt: TGCAGCGTTGTCCGAGACAGGTCCCCCTATGGCTACACCTTC
cdr3_aa: CSVVRDRSPYGYTF

clone_size: .
j_call: TRBJ1-2
v_call: TRBV20-1
d_call: .
cdr3_nt: TGCAGTGCTAGTCCTTTAACAGATCGGGGGGATGGCTACACCTTC
cdr3_aa: CSASPLTDRGDGYTF

clone_size: few
j_call: TRBJ1-2
v_call: TRBV6-5
d_call: TRBD1
cdr3_nt: TGTGCCAGCAGTTACCTCAGACAGGGAGCCCCTCGGGGCTACACCTTC
cdr3_aa: CASSYLRQGAPRGYTF

clone_size: .
j_call: TRBJ1-2
v_call: TRBV12-5
d_call: .
cdr3_nt: TGTGCTAGTGGTTTGTCCGCCGACCTGCGGAGGAATTACTATGGCTACACCTTC
cdr3_aa: CASGLSADLRRNYYGYTF

clone_size: .
j_call: TRBJ2-3
v_call: TRBV6-2/TRBV6-3
d_call: TRBD2
cdr3_nt: TGTGCCAGCAGTTACTCGCGTGGGAGGGGTGCAGATACGCAGTATTTT
cdr3_aa: CASSYSRGRGADTQYF

clone_size: .
j_call: TRBJ1-1
v_call: TRBV29-1
d_call: .
cdr3_nt: TGCAGCGTTGTAAGGCCAGGGACTGAAGCTTTCTTT
cdr3_aa: CSVVRPGTEAFF

clone_size: .
j_call: TRBJ1-2
v_call: TRBV29-1
d_call: .
cdr3_nt: TGCAGCGTTTTATATAACTATGGCTACACCTTC
cdr3_aa: CSVLYNYGYTF

clone_size: .
j_call: TRBJ1-1
v_call: TRBV19
d_call: .
cdr3_nt: TGTGCCAGTAAAAGAGGCCTGAACACTGAAGCTTTCTTT
cdr3_aa: CASKRGLNTEAFF

clone_size: .
j_call: TRBJ2-1
v_call: TRBV13
d_call: TRBD2
cdr3_nt: TGTGCCAGCAGCTTACCCCTGCAAGCGGGGAGGAGGAATGAGCAGTTCTTC
cdr3_aa: CASSLPLQAGRRNEQFF

clone_size: .
j_call: TRBJ2-5
v_call: TRBV5-4
d_call: .
cdr3_nt: TGTGCCAGCAGCTTGGATCTCCAAGAGACCCAGTACTTC
cdr3_aa: CASSLDLQETQYF

clone_size: .
j_call: TRBJ1-5
v_call: TRBV16
d_call: .
cdr3_nt: TGTGCCAGCAGCCAATTAATGAGGTTAGATCAGCCCCAGCATTTT
cdr3_aa: CASSQLMRLDQPQHF

clone_size: .
j_call: TRBJ1-4
v_call: TRBV28
d_call: .
cdr3_nt: TGTGCCAGCAGTTTGGCAGGCCAGATGGAAAAACTGTTTTTT
cdr3_aa: CASSLAGQMEKLFF

clone_size: .
j_call: TRBJ2-3
v_call: TRBV10-2
d_call: .
cdr3_nt: TGCGCCAGCAGTGGAGGAACCACAGATACGCAGTATTTT
cdr3_aa: CASSGGTTDTQYF

clone_size: .
j_call: TRBJ1-3
v_call: TRBV29-1
d_call: .
cdr3_nt: TGCAGCGTTGGGGGAGGGACGCCTGGAAACACCATATATTTT
cdr3_aa: CSVGGGTPGNTIYF

clone_size: .
j_call: TRBJ1-1
v_call: TRBV7-2
d_call: TRBD1
cdr3_nt: TGTGCCAGCAGCTTAGTAACAGGGGTTAACACTGAAGCTTTCTTT
cdr3_aa: CASSLVTGVNTEAFF

clone_size: .
j_call: TRBJ1-1
v_call: TRBV28
d_call: .
cdr3_nt: TGTGCCAGCAGTTTAAGGGCAGGGGCTTTCTTT
cdr3_aa: CASSLRAGAFF